This TCR beta chain was identified in a study of blood T cell repertoires in COVID-19. Background on the study: Sources were T cells, B-cell-depleted T cells, or PBMCs; the material itself was cDNA or gDNA.

Sequencing was performed with immunoSEQ multiplex PCR; in TCRdb, only in-frame clones are kept and a portion is missing. The table records hundreds of thousands of clones, 84% of them present only once. The germline V and J ends were trimmed by 7 bases and 3 bases, with 10 bases remaining between them. The CDR3 has 12 amino acids. Germline-derived CDR1 and CDR2 are SNHLY and FYNNEI. This clone appeared a few times. This TCR was recovered from a human donor in a cohort sampled during active COVID-19. The chain couples TRBV2 to TRBJ2-7; TRBD1 is a possible D gene (6 bases). Sequencing used peripheral blood. The DNA for the CDR3 is TGTGCCAGCATCCAGGGGAACTACGAGCAGTACTTC. Amino acid sequence: CASIQGNYEQYF.